This TCR beta chain originates from a study of blood T cell repertoires in COVID-19. Overall study: Specimens from acute and convalescent COVID-19 originated in the United States, Italy and Spain. The analysed material was cDNA or gDNA that came from T cells, B-cell-depleted T cells, or PBMCs.

Trimming stripped 8 bases from V and 6 bases from J, with 19 bases between. CDR1 is SNHLY and CDR2 is FYNNEI in the germline V gene. The CDR3 has 14 residues. As processed by the authors: The assay estimated nucleated cells by amplifying reference gene primers. Repertoires were generated with immunoSEQ multiplex PCR, while TCRdb's copy carries only in-frame clones and drops some. V, J and clone size are taken as reported in that table, and D and trimming were inferred from the DNA itself. This sample has a few hundred thousand clones, with 85% to 90% found just once. Input material: peripheral blood. The genes are TRBV2 and TRBJ1-2; D remains ambiguous. The clonotype originates from a woman in her forties with acute or convalescent COVID-19. The CDR3 is CASFRLLLRHGYTF. CDR3 nucleotide sequence: TGTGCCAGCTTTCGACTCCTCTTGAGGCATGGCTACACCTTC.